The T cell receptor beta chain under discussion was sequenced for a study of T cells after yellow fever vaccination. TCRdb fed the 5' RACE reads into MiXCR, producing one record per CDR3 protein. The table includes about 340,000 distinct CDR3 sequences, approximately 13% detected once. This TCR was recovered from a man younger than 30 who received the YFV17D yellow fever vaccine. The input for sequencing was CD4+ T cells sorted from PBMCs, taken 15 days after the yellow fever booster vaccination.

CDR3: CATAGSGEQYF. DNA for the CDR3: TGTGCCACCGCAGGGTCGGGCGAGCAGTACTTC. The V call is TRBV15, the J call TRBJ2-7; possibly TRBD1 for D (5 bases). CDR3 length equals 11 residues. CDR1 LNHNV and CDR2 YYDKDF come from the germline V gene (reference sequence). With 8 bases removed from V and 6 bases from J, the gap between germline ends came to 11 bases.